This T cell receptor beta chain was identified during a study of Ad26.COV2.S vaccination and SARS-CoV-2 variants. Study at large: Participants got Ad26.COV2.S intramuscularly, once or twice 56 days apart. Findings and caveats of the study: Reported findings describe substantial breadth in spike-specific CD8+ and CD4+ T cell responses following vaccination. It was found that vaccine and placebo recipients had similar non-spike TCR breadth.

Only a few counts were recorded for this clone. Its antigen is still unknown. Clones were read by immunoSEQ multiplex PCR, and TCRdb kept only the in-frame ones, dropping some. The sample gives around 270,000 clones, around 90% of which show up once; nearly 3% is in the top ten. CDR1 SSHAT and CDR2 FNYEAQ come from the germline V gene (reference sequence). The CDR3 consists of 15 residues. Treatment defined: around 19 received Ad26.COV2.S at low or high dose, single or two shots; a few received placebo; per-sample allocation not given. The samples date from day 63 after the first vaccine or placebo injection. Cohort 1b enrolled adults aged 18-55 years in Boston.

V is TRBV7-7 and J is TRBJ2-4, with D tentatively TRBD2 (7 bases). The sequencing used peripheral blood, collected in a trial of Ad26.COV2.S vaccine versus placebo. This receptor was identified in a person between 18 and 65 years old who received the Ad26.COV2.S COVID-19 vaccine or a placebo. The CDR3 is CAPVGGALAKNIQYF. In nucleotides, the CDR3 is TGTGCGCCGGTGGGGGGGGCCCTAGCCAAAAACATTCAGTACTTC.